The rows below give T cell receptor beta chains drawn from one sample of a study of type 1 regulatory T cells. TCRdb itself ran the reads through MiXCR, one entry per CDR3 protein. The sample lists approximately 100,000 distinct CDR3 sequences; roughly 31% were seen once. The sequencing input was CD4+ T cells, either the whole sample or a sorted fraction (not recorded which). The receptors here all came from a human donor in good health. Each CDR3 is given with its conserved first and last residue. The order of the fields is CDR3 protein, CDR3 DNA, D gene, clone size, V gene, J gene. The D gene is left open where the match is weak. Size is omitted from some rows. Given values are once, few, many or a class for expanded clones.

CDR3 protein: CASSLSQDLGYTF
CDR3 DNA: TGCGCCAGCAGCTTGAGCCAGGACCTGGGCTACACCTTC
D gene: NA
clone size: NA
V gene: TRBV5-1
J gene: TRBJ1-2

CDR3 protein: CSVDMGLGAGRSNTGELFF
CDR3 DNA: TGCAGCGTTGATATGGGTCTTGGTGCAGGGAGATCGAACACCGGGGAGCTGTTTTTT
D gene: NA
clone size: NA
V gene: TRBV29-1
J gene: TRBJ2-2

CDR3 protein: CASSLAGRRTHNEQFF
CDR3 DNA: TGCGCCAGCAGCTTGGCGGGACGCAGGACCCACAATGAGCAGTTCTTC
D gene: NA
clone size: NA
V gene: TRBV5-1
J gene: TRBJ2-1

CDR3 protein: CASGPLGARTRYNEQFF
CDR3 DNA: TGTGCCAGCGGCCCTCTCGGGGCCCGCACCCGATACAATGAGCAGTTCTTC
D gene: NA
clone size: NA
V gene: TRBV28
J gene: TRBJ2-1

CDR3 protein: CSARDTAWETDTQYF
CDR3 DNA: TGCAGTGCTAGAGACACGGCTTGGGAGACAGATACGCAGTATTTT
D gene: NA
clone size: NA
V gene: TRBV20-1
J gene: TRBJ2-3

CDR3 protein: CATRGTLNQPQHF
CDR3 DNA: TGTGCCACCCGCGGCACCCTCAATCAGCCCCAGCATTTT
D gene: NA
clone size: NA
V gene: TRBV24-1
J gene: TRBJ1-5

CDR3 protein: CASSLPGAVQETQYF
CDR3 DNA: TGTGCCAGCAGCTTGCCGGGGGCGGTACAAGAGACCCAGTACTTC
D gene: NA
clone size: NA
V gene: TRBV5-4
J gene: TRBJ2-5

CDR3 protein: CSASQNYEQYF
CDR3 DNA: TGCAGTGCTAGTCAGAACTACGAGCAGTACTTC
D gene: NA
clone size: NA
V gene: TRBV20-1
J gene: TRBJ2-7

CDR3 protein: CASSLYGDPVFDEQYF
CDR3 DNA: TGTGCCAGCAGCTTGTACGGGGACCCCGTTTTTGACGAGCAGTACTTC
D gene: NA
clone size: few
V gene: TRBV5-5
J gene: TRBJ2-7

CDR3 protein: CASSLGQGILNQPQHF
CDR3 DNA: TGTGCCAGCAGCTTAGGCCAGGGGATACTCAATCAGCCCCAGCATTTT
D gene: NA
clone size: NA
V gene: TRBV11-2
J gene: TRBJ1-5

CDR3 protein: CASSVTADSGNTIYF
CDR3 DNA: TGTGCCAGCAGCGTGACGGCCGACTCTGGAAACACCATATATTTT
D gene: NA
clone size: NA
V gene: TRBV5-6
J gene: TRBJ1-3

CDR3 protein: CASSFNVLNTGELFF
CDR3 DNA: TGTGCCAGCAGCTTCAATGTGCTAAACACCGGGGAGCTGTTTTTT
D gene: NA
clone size: few
V gene: TRBV7-9
J gene: TRBJ2-2

CDR3 protein: CSAQKTKTGSLGTGELFF
CDR3 DNA: TGCAGTGCTCAAAAAACAAAAACAGGGAGTCTGGGCACCGGGGAGCTGTTTTTT
D gene: NA
clone size: NA
V gene: TRBV20-1
J gene: TRBJ2-2

CDR3 protein: CASNQQGGSYNEQFF
CDR3 DNA: TGCGCCAGCAACCAACAGGGGGGGTCCTACAATGAGCAGTTCTTC
D gene: NA
clone size: few
V gene: TRBV5-1
J gene: TRBJ2-1

CDR3 protein: CASSLARGPSNYGYTF
CDR3 DNA: TGCGCCAGCAGCTTGGCCCGCGGGCCCTCTAACTATGGCTACACCTTC
D gene: NA
clone size: few
V gene: TRBV5-1
J gene: TRBJ1-2

CDR3 protein: CASSRYTSGGAYEQYF
CDR3 DNA: TGTGCCAGCAGCCGATATACTAGCGGGGGCGCCTACGAGCAGTACTTC
D gene: TRBD2
clone size: NA
V gene: TRBV7-2
J gene: TRBJ2-7

CDR3 protein: CASSRSLNEQFF
CDR3 DNA: TGTGCCAGCAGCCGATCTCTCAATGAGCAGTTCTTC
D gene: NA
clone size: NA
V gene: TRBV7-8
J gene: TRBJ2-1

CDR3 protein: CSARDGIAGAETQYF
CDR3 DNA: TGCAGTGCTAGAGATGGGATAGCGGGTGCGGAGACCCAGTACTTC
D gene: TRBD2
clone size: many
V gene: TRBV20-1
J gene: TRBJ2-5

CDR3 protein: CASSPGTSGSYEQYF
CDR3 DNA: TGTGCCAGCTCGCCAGGGACTAGCGGGAGCTACGAGCAGTACTTC
D gene: TRBD2
clone size: NA
V gene: TRBV18
J gene: TRBJ2-7

CDR3 protein: CASSWAIGTSGKSYNEQFF
CDR3 DNA: TGTGCCAGCAGCTGGGCGATAGGGACTAGCGGGAAGAGTTACAATGAGCAGTTCTTC
D gene: TRBD2
clone size: few
V gene: TRBV5-6
J gene: TRBJ2-1

CDR3 protein: CASSYSRLAGAVGKETQYF
CDR3 DNA: TGTGCCAGCAGTTACTCGAGACTAGCGGGAGCAGTGGGCAAAGAGACCCAGTACTTC
D gene: TRBD2
clone size: NA
V gene: TRBV6-2/TRBV6-3
J gene: TRBJ2-5

CDR3 protein: CAWRRPGENNEQFF
CDR3 DNA: TGTGCCTGGAGGAGACCAGGGGAAAACAATGAGCAGTTCTTC
D gene: NA
clone size: NA
V gene: TRBV30
J gene: TRBJ2-1

CDR3 protein: CASSLGAGVDGYTF
CDR3 DNA: TGTGCCAGCAGCTTGGGAGCAGGGGTGGATGGCTACACCTTC
D gene: NA
clone size: once
V gene: TRBV5-4
J gene: TRBJ1-2

CDR3 protein: CASGFGRPNTGELFF
CDR3 DNA: TGTGCTAGTGGTTTTGGACGGCCGAACACCGGGGAGCTGTTTTTT
D gene: NA
clone size: NA
V gene: TRBV12-5
J gene: TRBJ2-2

CDR3 protein: CSGRWDGTQYF
CDR3 DNA: TGCAGCGGGAGGTGGGACGGGACCCAGTACTTC
D gene: NA
clone size: NA
V gene: TRBV29-1
J gene: TRBJ2-5

CDR3 protein: CASSYSRNNEKLFF
CDR3 DNA: TGTGCCAGCAGTTACTCGAGGAATAATGAAAAACTGTTTTTT
D gene: NA
clone size: NA
V gene: TRBV6-5
J gene: TRBJ1-4

CDR3 protein: CASTALGSSTDTQYF
CDR3 DNA: TGTGCCAGCACTGCCCTTGGGTCTAGCACAGATACGCAGTATTTT
D gene: NA
clone size: once
V gene: TRBV7-2
J gene: TRBJ2-3

CDR3 protein: CATSGSRGETQYF
CDR3 DNA: TGTGCCACCAGCGGTAGCCGGGGGGAGACCCAGTACTTC
D gene: NA
clone size: NA
V gene: TRBV15
J gene: TRBJ2-5

CDR3 protein: CASRRADSGNTIYF
CDR3 DNA: TGTGCCAGCAGGAGAGCGGACTCTGGAAACACCATATATTTT
D gene: NA
clone size: NA
V gene: TRBV7-2
J gene: TRBJ1-3

CDR3 protein: CASSLPRTGRGAYTF
CDR3 DNA: TGTGCCAGCAGCCTCCCCCGGACAGGGCGGGGGGCCTACACCTTC
D gene: TRBD1
clone size: few
V gene: TRBV5-4
J gene: TRBJ1-2

CDR3 protein: CASSTRKSGGQLYEQYF
CDR3 DNA: TGTGCCAGCAGCACCCGAAAGTCTGGCGGACAACTCTACGAGCAGTACTTC
D gene: NA
clone size: few
V gene: TRBV7-9
J gene: TRBJ2-7

CDR3 protein: CASSLAASGSFSEQFF
CDR3 DNA: TGCGCCAGCAGCTTGGCGGCTAGCGGGAGTTTCAGTGAGCAGTTCTTC
D gene: TRBD2
clone size: NA
V gene: TRBV5-1
J gene: TRBJ2-1

CDR3 protein: CASGEGRENEQYF
CDR3 DNA: TGTGCCAGCGGTGAGGGCAGGGAAAACGAGCAGTACTTC
D gene: NA
clone size: NA
V gene: TRBV28
J gene: TRBJ2-7

CDR3 protein: CASSSRLQPYNEQFF
CDR3 DNA: TGTGCCAGCAGTTCCCGACTGCAACCCTACAATGAGCAGTTCTTC
D gene: NA
clone size: NA
V gene: TRBV12-3/TRBV12-4
J gene: TRBJ2-1

CDR3 protein: CASSLRLGTGSTEAFF
CDR3 DNA: TGTGCCAGCAGCTTACGGCTGGGGACAGGGTCTACTGAAGCTTTCTTT
D gene: TRBD1
clone size: NA
V gene: TRBV11-2
J gene: TRBJ1-1

CDR3 protein: CAGSLTVSSYNEQFF
CDR3 DNA: TGTGCCGGCAGCTTAACGGTTAGCTCCTACAATGAGCAGTTCTTC
D gene: NA
clone size: NA
V gene: TRBV7-2
J gene: TRBJ2-1

CDR3 protein: CASSLGAHGALREQYF
CDR3 DNA: TGTGCCAGCAGCTTAGGTGCACATGGGGCATTGCGGGAGCAGTACTTC
D gene: NA
clone size: few
V gene: TRBV11-1
J gene: TRBJ2-7

CDR3 protein: CASRPNRQGKGYEQYF
CDR3 DNA: TGTGCCAGCAGGCCGAACCGACAGGGGAAAGGGTACGAGCAGTACTTC
D gene: TRBD1
clone size: few
V gene: TRBV6-1
J gene: TRBJ2-7

CDR3 protein: CASSSSVLRNEQFF
CDR3 DNA: TGTGCCAGCAGTTCAAGCGTTTTAAGAAATGAGCAGTTCTTC
D gene: NA
clone size: NA
V gene: TRBV6-5
J gene: TRBJ2-1

CDR3 protein: CSARGDTGLWNHEQFF
CDR3 DNA: TGCAGTGCTAGAGGAGACACAGGTCTGTGGAATCATGAGCAGTTCTTC
D gene: NA
clone size: few
V gene: TRBV20-1
J gene: TRBJ2-1

CDR3 protein: CASSGGYSNQPQHF
CDR3 DNA: TGTGCCAGCAGCGGGGGATATAGCAATCAGCCCCAGCATTTT
D gene: NA
clone size: many
V gene: TRBV9
J gene: TRBJ1-5

CDR3 protein: CASSPLVGVETQYF
CDR3 DNA: TGTGCCAGCAGCCCCCTCGTGGGAGTAGAGACCCAGTACTTC
D gene: NA
clone size: NA
V gene: TRBV7-8
J gene: TRBJ2-5

CDR3 protein: CASRDKQGNQETQYF
CDR3 DNA: TGTGCCAGCAGGGACAAACAGGGGAACCAAGAGACCCAGTACTTC
D gene: TRBD1
clone size: NA
V gene: TRBV7-8
J gene: TRBJ2-5

CDR3 protein: CASSLARVASGGNEQFF
CDR3 DNA: TGCGCCAGCAGCTTGGCAAGAGTCGCTAGCGGGGGAAATGAGCAGTTCTTC
D gene: TRBD2
clone size: few
V gene: TRBV5-1
J gene: TRBJ2-1

CDR3 protein: CSAFRQGYEQFF
CDR3 DNA: TGCAGTGCCTTTAGACAGGGGTATGAGCAGTTCTTC
D gene: TRBD1
clone size: many
V gene: TRBV20-1
J gene: TRBJ2-1

CDR3 protein: CASIGSKTQYF
CDR3 DNA: TGTGCCAGCATCGGGTCAAAGACCCAGTACTTC
D gene: NA
clone size: many
V gene: TRBV6-5
J gene: TRBJ2-5

CDR3 protein: CASSSGTSYNEQFF
CDR3 DNA: TGTGCCAGCAGCTCCGGGACTAGCTACAATGAGCAGTTCTTC
D gene: TRBD2
clone size: few
V gene: TRBV7-2
J gene: TRBJ2-1

CDR3 protein: CASRRTSGSMMGTKNIQYF
CDR3 DNA: TGTGCCAGCCGACGGACTAGCGGGAGTATGATGGGGACCAAAAACATTCAGTACTTC
D gene: TRBD2
clone size: NA
V gene: TRBV27
J gene: TRBJ2-4

CDR3 protein: CASSLGARRGAREQFF
CDR3 DNA: TGTGCCAGCAGCTTAGGGGCCCGGAGGGGGGCTAGAGAGCAGTTCTTC
D gene: NA
clone size: NA
V gene: TRBV7-8
J gene: TRBJ2-1

CDR3 protein: CSARAGTRIGNEQFF
CDR3 DNA: TGCAGTGCTAGGGCCGGGACTAGAATCGGCAATGAGCAGTTCTTC
D gene: TRBD2
clone size: NA
V gene: TRBV20-1
J gene: TRBJ2-1

CDR3 protein: CASRPTGGNEKLFF
CDR3 DNA: TGTGCCAGCAGGCCGACAGGGGGTAATGAAAAACTGTTTTTT
D gene: TRBD1
clone size: NA
V gene: TRBV27
J gene: TRBJ1-4

CDR3 protein: CATSRVFGAASGNTIYF
CDR3 DNA: TGTGCCACCAGCAGGGTCTTTGGGGCGGCCTCTGGAAACACCATATATTTT
D gene: NA
clone size: NA
V gene: TRBV15
J gene: TRBJ1-3

CDR3 protein: CASRATLENIQYF
CDR3 DNA: TGTGCCAGCAGGGCAACACTAGAAAACATTCAGTACTTC
D gene: NA
clone size: NA
V gene: TRBV12-3/TRBV12-4
J gene: TRBJ2-4

CDR3 protein: CASSFGGYQETQYF
CDR3 DNA: TGTGCCAGCAGTTTTGGGGGGTACCAAGAGACCCAGTACTTC
D gene: NA
clone size: NA
V gene: TRBV12-3/TRBV12-4
J gene: TRBJ2-5

CDR3 protein: CASSLILAGEGTDTQYF
CDR3 DNA: TGTGCCAGCAGCTTAATTCTAGCGGGAGAGGGCACAGATACGCAGTATTTT
D gene: TRBD2
clone size: NA
V gene: TRBV7-9
J gene: TRBJ2-3

CDR3 protein: CASSYVASSGNTIYF
CDR3 DNA: TGTGCCAGCAGTTACGTGGCCAGCTCTGGAAACACCATATATTTT
D gene: NA
clone size: NA
V gene: TRBV6-6
J gene: TRBJ1-3

CDR3 protein: CASSSHPSGSRGNEQFF
CDR3 DNA: TGTGCCAGTAGCTCCCATCCCTCGGGGAGCAGGGGCAATGAGCAGTTCTTC
D gene: NA
clone size: NA
V gene: TRBV19
J gene: TRBJ2-1